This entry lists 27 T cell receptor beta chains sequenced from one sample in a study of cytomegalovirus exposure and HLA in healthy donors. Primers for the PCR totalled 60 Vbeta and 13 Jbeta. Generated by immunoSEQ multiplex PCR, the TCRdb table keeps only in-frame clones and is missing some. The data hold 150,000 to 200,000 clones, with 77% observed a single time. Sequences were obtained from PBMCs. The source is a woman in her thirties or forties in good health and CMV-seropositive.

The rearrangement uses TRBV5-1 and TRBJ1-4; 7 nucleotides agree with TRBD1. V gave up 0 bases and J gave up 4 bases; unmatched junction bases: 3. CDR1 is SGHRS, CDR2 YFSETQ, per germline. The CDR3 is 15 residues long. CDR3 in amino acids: CASSLEQGFNEKLFF. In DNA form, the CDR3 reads TGCGCCAGCAGCTTGGAACAGGGGTTTAATGAAAAACTGTTTTTT. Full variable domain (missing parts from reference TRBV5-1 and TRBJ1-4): KAGVTQTPRYLIKTRGQQVTLSCSPISGHRSVSWYQQTPGQGLQFLFEYFSETQRNKGNFPGRFSGRQFSNSRSEMNVSTLELGDSALYLCASSLEQGFNEKLFFGSGTQLSVL.

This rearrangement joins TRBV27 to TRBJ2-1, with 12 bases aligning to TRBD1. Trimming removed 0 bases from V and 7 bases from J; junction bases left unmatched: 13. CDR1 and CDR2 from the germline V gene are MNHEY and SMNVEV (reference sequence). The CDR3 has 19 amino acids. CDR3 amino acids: CASSLSPHPGQGARNEQFF. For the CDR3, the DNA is TGTGCCAGCAGTTTATCCCCACACCCGGGACAGGGGGCGAGGAATGAGCAGTTCTTC.

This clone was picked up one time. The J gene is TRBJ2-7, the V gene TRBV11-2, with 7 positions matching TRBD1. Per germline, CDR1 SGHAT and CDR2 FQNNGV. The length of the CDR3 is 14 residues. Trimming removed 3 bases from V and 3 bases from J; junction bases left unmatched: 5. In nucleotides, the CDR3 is TGTGCCAGCAGCTTGACAGGGAATCTCTACGAGCAGTACTTC. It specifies CASSLTGNLYEQYF.

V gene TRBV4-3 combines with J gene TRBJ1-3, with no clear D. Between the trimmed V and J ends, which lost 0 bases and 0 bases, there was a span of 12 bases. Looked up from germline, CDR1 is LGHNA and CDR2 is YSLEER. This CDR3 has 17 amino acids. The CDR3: CASSQDPRRGSGNTIYF. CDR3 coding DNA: TGCGCCAGCAGCCAAGATCCTCGCCGCGGCTCTGGAAACACCATATATTTT.

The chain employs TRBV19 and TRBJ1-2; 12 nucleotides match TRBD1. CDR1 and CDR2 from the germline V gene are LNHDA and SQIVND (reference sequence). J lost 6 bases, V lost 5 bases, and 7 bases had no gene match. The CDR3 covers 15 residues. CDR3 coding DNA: TGTGCCAGTAGTGGCCTTGGGGACAGGGGGCATGGCTACACCTTC. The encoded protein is CASSGLGDRGHGYTF.

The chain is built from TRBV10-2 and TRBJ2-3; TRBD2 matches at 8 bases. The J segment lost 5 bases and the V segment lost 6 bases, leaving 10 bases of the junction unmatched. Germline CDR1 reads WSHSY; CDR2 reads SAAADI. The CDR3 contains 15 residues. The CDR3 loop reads CASSGGGFMGDTQYF. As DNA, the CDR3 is TGCGCCAGCAGCGGGGGGGGATTTATGGGAGATACGCAGTATTTT.

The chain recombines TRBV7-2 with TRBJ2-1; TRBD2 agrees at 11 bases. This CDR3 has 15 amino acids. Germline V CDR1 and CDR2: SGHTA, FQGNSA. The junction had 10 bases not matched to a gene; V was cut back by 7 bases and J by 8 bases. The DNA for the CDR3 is TGTGCCAGCACCGGGGGGCCTAGCGGGAGGCATGAGCAGTTCTTC. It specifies CASTGGPSGRHEQFF.

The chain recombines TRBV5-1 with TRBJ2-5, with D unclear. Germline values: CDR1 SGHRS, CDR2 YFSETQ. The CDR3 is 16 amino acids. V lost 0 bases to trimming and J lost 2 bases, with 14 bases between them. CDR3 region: CASSLGPQLDQETQYF. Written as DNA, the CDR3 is TGCGCCAGCAGCTTGGGTCCCCAGCTAGATCAAGAGACCCAGTACTTC.

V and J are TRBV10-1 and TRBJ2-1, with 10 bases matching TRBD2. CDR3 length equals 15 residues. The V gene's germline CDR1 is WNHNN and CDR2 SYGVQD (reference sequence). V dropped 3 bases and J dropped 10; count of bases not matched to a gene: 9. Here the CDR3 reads CASSEPASGRNEQFF. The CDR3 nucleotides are TGCGCCAGCAGTGAACCGGCTAGCGGGAGAAACGAGCAGTTCTTC.

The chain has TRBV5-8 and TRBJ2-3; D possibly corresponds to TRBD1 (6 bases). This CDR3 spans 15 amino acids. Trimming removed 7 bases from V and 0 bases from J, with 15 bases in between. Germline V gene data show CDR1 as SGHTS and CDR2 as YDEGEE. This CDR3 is CASGGQGSSTDTQYF. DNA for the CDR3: TGTGCCAGCGGGGGACAAGGGTCAAGCACAGATACGCAGTATTTT. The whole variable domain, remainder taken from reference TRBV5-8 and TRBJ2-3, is EAGVTQSPTHLIKTRGQQATLRCSPISGHTSVYWYQQALGLGLQFLLWYDEGEERNRGNFPPRFSGRQFPNYSSELNVNALELEDSALYLCASGGQGSSTDTQYFGPGTRLTVL.

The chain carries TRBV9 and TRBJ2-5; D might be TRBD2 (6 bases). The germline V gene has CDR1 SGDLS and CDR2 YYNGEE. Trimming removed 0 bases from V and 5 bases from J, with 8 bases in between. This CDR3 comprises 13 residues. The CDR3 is CASSVAGAETQYF. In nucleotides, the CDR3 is TGTGCCAGCAGCGTAGCGGGAGCGGAGACCCAGTACTTC.

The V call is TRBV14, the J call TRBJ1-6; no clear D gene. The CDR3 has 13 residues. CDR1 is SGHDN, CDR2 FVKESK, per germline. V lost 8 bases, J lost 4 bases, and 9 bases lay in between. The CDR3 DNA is TGTGCCAGCGCCCGGGAGTATAATTCACCCCTCCACTTT. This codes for CASAREYNSPLHF.

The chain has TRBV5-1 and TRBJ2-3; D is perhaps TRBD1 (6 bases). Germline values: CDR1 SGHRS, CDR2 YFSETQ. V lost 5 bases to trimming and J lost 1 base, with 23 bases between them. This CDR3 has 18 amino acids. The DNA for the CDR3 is TGCGCCAGCAGACCATTGGGGGCTACAGGGTTCGGCACAGATACGCAGTATTTT. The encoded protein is CASRPLGATGFGTDTQYF. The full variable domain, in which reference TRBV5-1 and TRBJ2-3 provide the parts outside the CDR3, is KAGVTQTPRYLIKTRGQQVTLSCSPISGHRSVSWYQQTPGQGLQFLFEYFSETQRNKGNFPGRFSGRQFSNSRSEMNVSTLELGDSALYLCASRPLGATGFGTDTQYFGPGTRLTVL.

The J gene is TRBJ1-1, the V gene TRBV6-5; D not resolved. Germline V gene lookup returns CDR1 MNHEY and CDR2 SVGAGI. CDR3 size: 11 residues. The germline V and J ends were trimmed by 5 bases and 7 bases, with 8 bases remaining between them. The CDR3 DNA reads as TGTGCCAGCAGTGAACCCTATGAAGCTTTCTTT. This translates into CASSEPYEAFF.

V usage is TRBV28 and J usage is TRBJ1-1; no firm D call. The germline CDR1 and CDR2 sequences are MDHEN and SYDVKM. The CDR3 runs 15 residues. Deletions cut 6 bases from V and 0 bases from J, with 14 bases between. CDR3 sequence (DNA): TGTGCCAGCAGGGGAGGCGACCTGATGAACACTGAAGCTTTCTTT. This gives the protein CASRGGDLMNTEAFF.

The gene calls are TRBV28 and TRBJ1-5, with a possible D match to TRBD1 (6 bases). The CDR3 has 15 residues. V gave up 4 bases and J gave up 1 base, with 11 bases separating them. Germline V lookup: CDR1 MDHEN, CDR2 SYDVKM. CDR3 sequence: CASSSGTGSNQPQHF. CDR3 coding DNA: TGTGCCAGCAGTTCCGGTACAGGGAGCAATCAGCCCCAGCATTTT.

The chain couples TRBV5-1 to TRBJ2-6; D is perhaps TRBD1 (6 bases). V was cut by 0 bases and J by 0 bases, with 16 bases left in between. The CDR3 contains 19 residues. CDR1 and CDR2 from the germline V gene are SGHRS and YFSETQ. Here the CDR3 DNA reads TGCGCCAGCAGCTTGGAAGGACAGTTCTATTCCTCTGGGGCCAACGTCCTGACTTTC. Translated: CASSLEGQFYSSGANVLTF. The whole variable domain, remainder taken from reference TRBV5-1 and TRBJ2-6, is KAGVTQTPRYLIKTRGQQVTLSCSPISGHRSVSWYQQTPGQGLQFLFEYFSETQRNKGNFPGRFSGRQFSNSRSEMNVSTLELGDSALYLCASSLEGQFYSSGANVLTFGAGSRLTVL.

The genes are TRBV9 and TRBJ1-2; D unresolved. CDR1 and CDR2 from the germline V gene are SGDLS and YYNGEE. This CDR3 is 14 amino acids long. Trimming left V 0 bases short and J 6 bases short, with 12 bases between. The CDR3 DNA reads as TGTGCCAGCAGCGTAGTTCTGCGGGGTGATGGCTACACCTTC. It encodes CASSVVLRGDGYTF.

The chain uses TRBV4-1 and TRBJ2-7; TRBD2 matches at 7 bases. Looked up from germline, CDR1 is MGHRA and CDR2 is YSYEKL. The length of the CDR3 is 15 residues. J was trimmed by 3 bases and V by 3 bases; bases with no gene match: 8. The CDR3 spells CASSQQGSGLYEQYF. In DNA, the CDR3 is TGCGCCAGCAGCCAGCAGGGTAGCGGGCTCTACGAGCAGTACTTC.

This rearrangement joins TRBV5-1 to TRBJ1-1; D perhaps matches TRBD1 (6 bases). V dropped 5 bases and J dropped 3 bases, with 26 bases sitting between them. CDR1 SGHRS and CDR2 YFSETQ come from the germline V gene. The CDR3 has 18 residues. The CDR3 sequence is CASSLGPRPGGADTEAFF. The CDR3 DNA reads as TGCGCCAGCAGTCTAGGCCCGAGGCCTGGGGGGGCCGACACTGAAGCTTTCTTT.

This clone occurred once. CDR3 nucleotides: TGTGCCAGCAGCGTAGAAGGGACTAGCTCCTACAATGAGCAGTTCTTC. Its protein is CASSVEGTSSYNEQFF. The chain uses TRBV9 and TRBJ2-1, with 8 positions matching TRBD2. CDR3 length equals 16 residues. Germline CDR1 and CDR2: SGDLS and YYNGEE. V lost 0 bases, J lost 0 bases, and 2 bases stayed unmatched.

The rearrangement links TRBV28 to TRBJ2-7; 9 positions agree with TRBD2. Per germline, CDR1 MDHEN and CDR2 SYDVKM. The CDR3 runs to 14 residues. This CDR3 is CASSLTSMGGGALV. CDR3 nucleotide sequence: TGTGCCAGCAGCCTGACCTCTATGGGCGGGGGGGCCTTAGTG.

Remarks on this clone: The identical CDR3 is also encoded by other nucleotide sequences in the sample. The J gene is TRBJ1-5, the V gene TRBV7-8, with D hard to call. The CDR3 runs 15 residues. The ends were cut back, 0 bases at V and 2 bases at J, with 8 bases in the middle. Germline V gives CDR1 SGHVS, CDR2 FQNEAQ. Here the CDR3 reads CASSLAEGRNQPQHF. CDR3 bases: TGTGCCAGCAGCTTAGCGGAGGGCCGCAATCAGCCCCAGCATTTT.

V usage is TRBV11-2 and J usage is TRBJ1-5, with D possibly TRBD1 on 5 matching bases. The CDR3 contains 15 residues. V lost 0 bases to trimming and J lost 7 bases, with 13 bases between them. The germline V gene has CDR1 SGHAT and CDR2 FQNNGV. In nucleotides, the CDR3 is TGTGCCAGCAGCTTAGACGCGCAGGGATCACAGCCCCAGCATTTT. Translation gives CASSLDAQGSQPQHF.

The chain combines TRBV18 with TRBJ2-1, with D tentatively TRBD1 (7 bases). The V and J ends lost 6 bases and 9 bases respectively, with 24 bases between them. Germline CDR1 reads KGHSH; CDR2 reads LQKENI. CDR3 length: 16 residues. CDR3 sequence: CASSRPGQPAGSEQFF. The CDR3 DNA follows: TGTGCCAGCTCCCGACCGGGACAGCCCGCGGGAAGTGAGCAGTTCTTC.

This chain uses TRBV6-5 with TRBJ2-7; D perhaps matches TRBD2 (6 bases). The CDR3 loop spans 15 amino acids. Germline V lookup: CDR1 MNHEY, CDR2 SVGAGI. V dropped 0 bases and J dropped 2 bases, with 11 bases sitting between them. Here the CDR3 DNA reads TGTGCCAGCAGTTACTCTTCTGGGGGGACCTACGAGCAGTACTTC. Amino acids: CASSYSSGGTYEQYF.

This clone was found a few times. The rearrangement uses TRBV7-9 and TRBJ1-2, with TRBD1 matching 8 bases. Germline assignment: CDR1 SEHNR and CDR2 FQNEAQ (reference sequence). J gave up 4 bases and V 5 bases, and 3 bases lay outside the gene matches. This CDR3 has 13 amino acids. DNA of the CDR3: TGTGCCAGCAGCGCAGGGGGCCCCTATGGCTACACCTTC. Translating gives CASSAGGPYGYTF.